The present T cell receptor (beta chain) was sequenced within a study of metastatic and nonmetastatic thyroid tumors. Patients underwent thyroid surgery, and none had received any treatment before it. The ends were cut back, 0 bases at V and 1 base at J, with 13 bases in the middle. Germline lookup yields CDR1 WNHNN and CDR2 SYGVQD (reference sequence). CDR3 size: 16 residues. TCRdb reprocessed the PCR reads using MiXCR. The sample lists roughly 30,000 clones, about 15% occurring once. The sequence was obtained from a female donor with papillary thyroid cancer or a benign thyroid nodule (not recorded which). Some clones in this sample may be carry-over from other donors' samples. The source material was blood. The chain carries TRBV10-1 and TRBJ2-7, with D perhaps TRBD1 (6 bases). This chain's CDR3 is CASSESSGDNSYEQYF. The CDR3 DNA follows: TGCGCCAGCAGTGAGTCGTCAGGGGACAATTCCTACGAGCAGTACTTC.